These 17 T cell receptor beta chains were sequenced from one sample in a study of T cell clonality in common variable immunodeficiency. This table comes from immunoSEQ multiplex PCR, and its TCRdb copy is limited to in-frame clones, with some not included. This sample shows approximately 30,000 clones and no singletons; under 5% rests with the ten largest. The sequenced sample was peripheral blood mononuclear cells. The receptor source for this set is a person aged 18 to 75 in good health.

The sample holds many counts of this clone. Read coverage stops 3 residues before the CDR3 terminus; the germline J gene supplies the remainder. The rearrangement links TRBV7-6 to TRBJ2-1; maybe TRBD2 (5 bases). From germline, CDR1 is SGHVS and CDR2 FNYEAQ. V shed 1 base and J shed 4 bases, with 8 bases lying between them. The length of the CDR3 is 14 residues. The CDR3 sequence: CASSLESGYNEQFF. CDR3 bases read: TGTGCCAGCAGCTTAGAGTCGGGGTACAATGAG.

This clone was found many times. The read ends 3 residues shy of where the CDR3 ends; the end is completed using the germline J gene. The rearrangement uses TRBV20-1 and TRBJ2-1; 7 bases map to TRBD2. This CDR3 spans 17 amino acids. V trimming: 6 bases; J trimming: 6 bases; junction bases outside the gene matches: 20. From germline, CDR1 is DFQATT and CDR2 SNEGSKA (reference sequence). The covered CDR3 bases are TGCAGTGCCCCCCACGGGGGGAAGAAAAAGGGGCCCAATGAG. Protein: CSAPHGGKKKGPNE. The whole CDR3 is CSAPHGGKKKGPNEQFF.

The sample holds many counts of this clone. The read comes to an end 3 residues before the CDR3 does, leaving the germline J gene to fill in the end. The rearrangement uses TRBV7-3 and TRBJ2-5; 10 nucleotides agree with TRBD2. The length of the CDR3 is 15 residues. Trimming at V came to 1 base and at J to 5 bases, leaving 4 bases not matched to a gene. CDR1 is SGHTA, CDR2 FQGTGA, per germline. CDR3 loop: CASSLSASGSETQYF. CDR3 DNA, as far as it was read: TGTGCCAGCAGCTTAAGTGCTAGCGGGAGTGAGACC. Supplemented by reference TRBV7-3 and TRBJ2-5, the full variable domain reads GAGVSQTPSNKVTEKGKYVELRCDPISGHTALYWYRQSLGQGPEFLIYFQGTGAADDSGLPNDRFFAVRPEGSVSTLKIQRTERGDSAVYLCASSLSASGSETQYFGPGTRLLVL.

This clone was counted a few times. Being one base from a much bigger clone, this may be a read error. Read coverage stops 3 residues before the CDR3 terminus; the germline J gene supplies the remainder. J is TRBJ2-2 and V is TRBV18; TRBD1 matches at 7 bases. Germline values: CDR1 KGHSH, CDR2 LQKENI. The CDR3 spans 13 residues. The covered CDR3 bases are TGTGCCAGTTCCGGGACAGATAATGAAAAG. Its protein product is CASSGTDNEK. The entire CDR3 protein is CASSGTDNEKLFF.

In this sample, this clone turned up many times. CDR3 sequence: CASSTGDVGELFF. CDR3 bases read: TGTGCCAGCAGCACGGGGGACGTCGGGGAG. This chain links TRBV11-3 with TRBJ2-2; a weak D match, TRBD2 (6 bases). The sequenced fragment ends 3 residues before the CDR3 boundary, so the rest is inferred from the germline J gene. The germline gives CDR1 SGHNT, CDR2 YENEEA. V gave up 5 bases and J gave up 7 bases, with 11 bases separating them. The CDR3 consists of 13 residues.

This clone has ten or more counts. The read terminates 3 residues before the CDR3 end, so the remaining end is supplied by the germline J gene. This chain uses TRBV5-1 with TRBJ2-7; D may be TRBD1 (6 bases). CDR3 length: 13 amino acids. The germline CDR1 and CDR2 sequences are SGHRS and YFSETQ. The V gene lost 2 bases and the J gene lost 5 bases, with 11 bases spanning the gap. The sequenced CDR3 bases are TGCGCCAGCAGCTTCGGCAGGGGACACGAG. It specifies CASSFGRGHE. The full-length CDR3 reads as CASSFGRGHEQYF.

This clone has at least ten counts. The observed sequence ends 3 residues before the CDR3 terminus, with the missing tail filled in from the germline J gene. The rearrangement uses TRBV7-2 and TRBJ2-7, with D possibly being TRBD1 (7 bases). There are 15 residues in the CDR3. V was trimmed by 2 bases and J by 2 bases, leaving 13 bases between them. The germline V gene encodes CDR1 SGHTA and CDR2 FQGNSA. CDR3 sequence reads: CASSLRQGGTYEQYF. CDR3 bases read: TGTGCCAGCAGCTTAAGACAGGGAGGCACCTACGAG. The full variable domain, in which reference TRBV7-2 and TRBJ2-7 provide the parts outside the CDR3, is GAGVSQSPSNKVTEKGKDVELRCDPISGHTALYWYRQSLGQGLEFLIYFQGNSAPDKSGLPSDRFSAERTGGSVSTLTIQRTQQEDSAVYLCASSLRQGGTYEQYFGPGTRLTVT.

This clone was detected ten times or more. The sequence runs out 3 residues before the end of the CDR3; the remainder is reconstructed from the germline J gene. This sequence joins TRBV18 and TRBJ2-1; 11 positions match TRBD2. CDR3 length equals 15 residues. The germline gives CDR1 KGHSH, CDR2 LQKENI. J lost 7 bases, V lost 3 bases, and 5 bases had no gene match. CDR3 DNA (partial): TGTGCCAGCTCACCGACTAGCGGGATTGTGAATGAG. Translated: CASSPTSGIVNE. From start to end, the CDR3 is CASSPTSGIVNEQFF. Drawing the rest from reference TRBV18 and TRBJ2-1, the complete variable domain is NAGVMQNPRHLVRRRGQEARLRCSPMKGHSHVYWYRQLPEEGLKFMVYLQKENIIDESGMPKERFSAEFPKEGPSILRIQQVVRGDSAAYFCASSPTSGIVNEQFFGPGTRLTVL.

This clone occurred a few times. The CDR3 is cut off 3 residues early in the read; its end comes from the germline J gene. The chain employs TRBV5-6 and TRBJ1-6, with 9 bases identical to TRBD1. V was pared by 3 bases and J by 5 bases, with 3 bases of the junction left unmatched. Germline CDR1 reads SGHDT; CDR2 reads YYEEEE. The CDR3 is 15 amino acids. CDR3 loop: CASSSGTGNNSPLHF. The DNA read from the CDR3 is TGTGCCAGCAGCTCCGGGACAGGGAATAATTCACCC. The variable domain in full, completed from reference TRBV5-6 and TRBJ1-6, reads DAGVTQSPTHLIKTRGQQVTLRCSPKSGHDTVSWYQQALGQGPQFIFQYYEEEERQRGNFPDRFSGHQFPNYSSELNVNALLLGDSALYLCASSSGTGNNSPLHFGNGTRLTVT.

This clone was seen more than once but under ten times. The missing CDR3 end, 3 residues past where the read stops, is filled in from the germline J gene. V and J are TRBV18 and TRBJ2-3; 7 bases fit TRBD2. Germline CDR1 and CDR2: KGHSH and LQKENI. This CDR3 is built from 15 residues. The DNA read from the CDR3 is TGTGCCAGCTCACGAAGTAGCGGGTTTCAAGAGACG. Its protein product is CASSRSSGFQET. The whole CDR3 region reads CASSRSSGFQETQYF.

Many counts were recorded for this clone. The CDR3 bases that were read are TGTGCCAGCAGCTTAGTGCCAGGGTCGGTAGACGAG. Translating gives CASSLVPGSVDE. The complete CDR3 sequence is CASSLVPGSVDEQYF. The rearrangement joins TRBV7-9 to TRBJ2-7; D might be TRBD1 (5 bases). Coverage ceases 3 residues before the CDR3 finishes, and the germline J gene fills in the end. Germline loops: CDR1 SEHNR, CDR2 FQNEAQ (reference sequence). Trimming stripped 1 base from V and 5 bases from J, with 15 bases between. The CDR3 has 15 residues.

Comment on this clone: The read comes to an end 3 residues before the CDR3 does, leaving the germline J gene to fill in the end. The chain combines TRBV19 with TRBJ1-2, with a tentative D call TRBD1 (5 bases). Germline CDR1 LNHDA, CDR2 SQIVND (reference sequence). CDR3 size: 14 residues. V dropped 2 bases and J dropped 7 bases, with 14 bases sitting between them. The sequenced part of the CDR3 DNA is TGTGCCAGTAGTATACTGGGGCTCGGTTCTGGC. Translated: CASSILGLGSG. The CDR3, in full, reads CASSILGLGSGYTF.

This clone has at least ten counts. The sequence runs out 3 residues before the end of the CDR3; the remainder is reconstructed from the germline J gene. V is TRBV29-1 and J is TRBJ1-5; 11 positions agree with TRBD1. The CDR3 runs 19 residues. The J segment lost 0 bases and the V segment lost 5 bases, leaving 15 bases of the junction unmatched. Looked up from germline, CDR1 is SQVTM and CDR2 is ANQGSEA. The CDR3 loop reads CSVLTSGTGGLYSNQPQHF. The CDR3 DNA, read in part, is TGCAGCGTTTTAACCTCCGGGACAGGGGGTTTATATAGCAATCAGCCC.

With regard to this clone: Germline is not matched at one junction end, which may reflect a read error. From the germline J gene comes the end of the CDR3, since the read stops 3 residues before it. Other DNA sequences in this specimen translate into the identical CDR3. The rearrangement uses TRBV7-7 and TRBJ2-1, with 11 nucleotides matching TRBD2. The CDR3 spans 16 residues. The V gene's germline CDR1 is SSHAT and CDR2 FNYEAQ (reference sequence). The CDR3: CASSQSTSGSFNEQFF. The CDR3 DNA, read in part, is TGTGCTAGCAGCCAATCAACTAGCGGGAGTTTCAATGAG.

This clone was found many times. The read ends 3 residues shy of where the CDR3 ends; the end is completed using the germline J gene. The chain is built from TRBV5-6 and TRBJ2-7, with 10 bases that match TRBD1. Germline CDR1 reads SGHDT; CDR2 reads YYEEEE. The CDR3 totals 15 residues. Trimming took 5 bases from V and 4 from J; bases not matched to a gene: 9. The CDR3 bases that were read are TGTGCCAGCAGTAATCCCGACAGGGGGCAGTACGAG. The encoded protein is CASSNPDRGQYE. The whole CDR3 protein reads CASSNPDRGQYEQYF. The entire variable domain, with the rest obtained from reference TRBV5-6 and TRBJ2-7, is as follows: DAGVTQSPTHLIKTRGQQVTLRCSPKSGHDTVSWYQQALGQGPQFIFQYYEEEERQRGNFPDRFSGHQFPNYSSELNVNALLLGDSALYLCASSNPDRGQYEQYFGPGTRLTVT.

This clone was seen only a few times. This may be a read error, as it is one base from a much larger clone. The read falls 3 residues short of the CDR3 end, and the missing part is taken from the germline J gene. The same CDR3 arises from other DNA sequences in this sample as well. The chain employs TRBV30 and TRBJ1-3; 8 positions match TRBD1. The CDR3 is 15 amino acids. Per germline, CDR1 GTSNPN and CDR2 SVGIG (reference sequence). Incomplete CDR3 DNA: TGTGCCGTAAGAGGCCAGGGGGCTGGTGGAAACACA. It specifies CAVRGQGAGGNT. The entire CDR3 is CAVRGQGAGGNTIYF.

This clone was recorded many times. The read is 3 residues too short to cover the CDR3 end, so that end is filled in from the germline J gene. J is TRBJ2-3 and V is TRBV14, with TRBD2 identical over 7 bases. Germline V gene lookup returns CDR1 SGHDN and CDR2 FVKESK. This CDR3 is built from 15 residues. The chain's CDR3 is CASSQARLAGETQYF. The covered CDR3 bases are TGTGCCAGCAGCCAGGCTAGACTAGCCGGGGAGACG.